Given below is one T cell receptor (beta chain) in context. The antigen is unknown. One junction end does not reproduce the germline sequence, and a read error may be involved. Other nucleotide sequences in the sample specify the same CDR3. The length of the CDR3 is 17 residues. Germline assignment: CDR1 MGHRA and CDR2 YSYEKL. This record belongs to a study of shared clonotypes between healthy human individuals. Several immunoSEQ plates held equal portions of the genomic DNA taken from each subset. Authors' methods: ImmunoSEQ supplied junction-only sequences lacking quality scores, so filtering was different. Generated by immunoSEQ multiplex PCR, the TCRdb table keeps only in-frame clones and is missing some. The DNA was the basis for D and trimming; V, J and clone size are from that table. The sample lists about 600,000 clones, about 97% seen once, with 0.055% to 0.07% in the top ten. General study findings and limits: The expectation was that sequencing depth would affect clonotype sharing among donors. Larger richness was generally estimated for naive than memory subsets.

The clonotype comes from a woman aged 25 to 39 in good health. V and J are TRBV4-1 and TRBJ2-7; no definite D call. The sequencing sample was made of naive CD4+ T cells sorted from blood. Subset denoted: CD45RA+ positively selected. The CDR3 protein is CASSPEPRSEGTSEQYF. The CDR3 nucleotides read TGCGCCAGCAGCCCTGAGCCCCGTTCGGAAGGTACGTCCGAGCAATACTTC.